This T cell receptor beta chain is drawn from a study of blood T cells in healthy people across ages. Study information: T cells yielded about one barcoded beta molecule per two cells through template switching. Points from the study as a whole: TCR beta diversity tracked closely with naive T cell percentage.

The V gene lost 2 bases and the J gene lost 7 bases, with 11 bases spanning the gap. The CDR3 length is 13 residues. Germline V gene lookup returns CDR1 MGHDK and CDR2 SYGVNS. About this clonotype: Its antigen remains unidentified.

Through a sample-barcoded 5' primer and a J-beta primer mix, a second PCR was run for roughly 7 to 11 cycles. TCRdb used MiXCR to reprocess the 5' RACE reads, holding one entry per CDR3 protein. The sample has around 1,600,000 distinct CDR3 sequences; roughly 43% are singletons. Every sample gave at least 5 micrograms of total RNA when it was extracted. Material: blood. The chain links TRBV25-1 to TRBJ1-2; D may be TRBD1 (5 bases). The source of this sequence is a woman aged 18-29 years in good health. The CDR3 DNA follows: TGTGCCAGCAGTGAACGGCAGGGTGCTGGCTACACCTTC. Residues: CASSERQGAGYTF.